The subject of this entry is one T cell receptor beta chain. Trimming took off 2 bases at V and 11 bases at J, with 16 bases between the two ends. CDR1 and CDR2 from the germline V gene are SGHVS and FQNEAQ. The CDR3 totals 13 residues. The table came from immunoSEQ multiplex PCR; TCRdb's copy has only in-frame clones and leaves some out. The repertoire holds some 19,000 clones, with 80% to 90% as singletons. This entry is derived from a study of control samples from healthy donors and cancer patients. V usage is TRBV7-8 and J usage is TRBJ2-7; perhaps TRBD1 as D (6 bases). This sequence originates from a man aged 55 to 69 with colorectal cancer. The sequencing input was PBMCs. The CDR3 reads CASSLIIGGKEYF. DNA for the CDR3: TGTGCCAGCAGCTTAATAATTGGGGGCAAGGAGTACTTC. Based on the CDR3 plus reference TRBV7-8 and TRBJ2-7, the full variable domain is GAGVSQSPRYKVAKRGQDVALRCDPISGHVSLFWYQQALGQGPEFLTYFQNEAQLDKSGLPSDRFFAERPEGSVSTLKIQRTQQEDSAVYLCASSLIIGGKEYFGPGTRLTVT.